The rows below give T cell receptor beta chains drawn from one sample of a study of blood T cell repertoires in COVID-19. Libraries were prepared by immunoSEQ multiplex PCR; TCRdb keeps only in-frame clonotypes and omits some of them. The sample has approximately 330,000 clones, 88% seen once. Sequenced material: peripheral blood. Source of these receptors: a woman between 50 and 59 years old with active or convalescent COVID-19. Each CDR3 is given with its conserved first and last residue. A D gene is named only where the DNA matches it firmly. Not every row has a clone size; where given, it reads once, few, many or a size class.

size: NA
J: TRBJ2-6
D: TRBD2
V: TRBV15
DNA: TGTGCCACCAGCAGAGATTCGGGGCGCGGGGGGCGGACGAGCTCTGGGGCCAACGTCCTGACTTTC
CDR3: CATSRDSGRGGRTSSGANVLTF

size: once
J: TRBJ1-2
D: NA
V: TRBV25-1
DNA: TGTGCCAGCAGTGACGGTCAGGGTCTCTATATTAACTATGGCTACACCTTC
CDR3: CASSDGQGLYINYGYTF

size: NA
J: TRBJ2-6
D: TRBD1
V: TRBV6-5
DNA: TGTGCCAGCAGGACAGGGGCCTCTGGGGCCAACGTCCTGACTTTC
CDR3: CASRTGASGANVLTF

size: NA
J: TRBJ2-7
D: NA
V: TRBV21-1
DNA: TGTGCCAGCAGCATCCTCGGGGACAGGGTGACCTACGAGCAGTACTTC
CDR3: CASSILGDRVTYEQYF

size: NA
J: TRBJ2-1
D: TRBD2
V: TRBV11-2
DNA: TGTGCCAGCAGCCTGGGACTAGTCAATGAGCAGTTCTTC
CDR3: CASSLGLVNEQFF

size: NA
J: TRBJ2-3
D: NA
V: TRBV6-5
DNA: TGTGCCAGCAGTCCGAGCGGAGGCACAGATACGCAGTATTTT
CDR3: CASSPSGGTDTQYF

size: once
J: TRBJ2-1
D: TRBD1
V: TRBV4-3
DNA: TGCGCCAGCAGCCAAACATTACCGGGACAGAGCTCCTACAATGAGCAGTTCTTC
CDR3: CASSQTLPGQSSYNEQFF

size: NA
J: TRBJ1-4
D: TRBD1
V: TRBV27
DNA: TGTGCCAGCAGTTTTGGGACAGGGGTGAGCGAAAAACTGTTTTTT
CDR3: CASSFGTGVSEKLFF

size: NA
J: TRBJ2-6
D: TRBD1
V: TRBV4-1
DNA: TGCGCCAGCAGCCAAGGCACAGGGGGCGCCCCTGGGGCCAACGTCCTGACTTTC
CDR3: CASSQGTGGAPGANVLTF

size: NA
J: TRBJ1-1
D: NA
V: TRBV28
DNA: TGTGCCAGCAGTCCACAGGGCAGGACTGAAGCTTTCTTT
CDR3: CASSPQGRTEAFF

size: NA
J: TRBJ1-2
D: TRBD1
V: TRBV15
DNA: TGTGCCACCAGCGGGACAGGGTCCGCTGGCTACACCTTC
CDR3: CATSGTGSAGYTF

size: NA
J: TRBJ1-4
D: TRBD1
V: TRBV7-9
DNA: TGTGCCAGCAGCCAGGGACAGGGTAGAGAAAAACTGTTTTTT
CDR3: CASSQGQGREKLFF

size: NA
J: TRBJ1-2
D: NA
V: TRBV6-1
DNA: TGTGCCAGCAGTGAGGCCCCAGGTCTCTATGGCTACACCTTC
CDR3: CASSEAPGLYGYTF

size: NA
J: TRBJ1-1
D: NA
V: TRBV12-3/TRBV12-4
DNA: TGTGCCAGCAGTTTCGCGAGTAACACTGAAGCTTTCTTT
CDR3: CASSFASNTEAFF

size: NA
J: TRBJ1-3
D: NA
V: TRBV7-9
DNA: TGTGCCAGCAGCTCAACCACAGCTACTGGAAACACCATATATTTT
CDR3: CASSSTTATGNTIYF

size: NA
J: TRBJ2-1
D: TRBD2
V: TRBV27
DNA: TGTGCCAGCAGTTCTGGACTAGCGGGAAGGGATGAGCAGTTCTTC
CDR3: CASSSGLAGRDEQFF

size: NA
J: TRBJ1-5
D: TRBD1
V: TRBV6-5
DNA: TGTGCCAGCAGTACAGGGGGCTTCCAGCCCCAGCATTTT
CDR3: CASSTGGFQPQHF

size: NA
J: TRBJ1-3
D: NA
V: TRBV19
DNA: TGTGCCACCTTACCCGGGGGGACTGGAAACACCATATATTTT
CDR3: CATLPGGTGNTIYF

size: once
J: TRBJ1-1
D: NA
V: TRBV7-9
DNA: TGTGCCAGCACCCTTACACCCCCGACAGGTCCGAACACTGAAGCTTTCTTT
CDR3: CASTLTPPTGPNTEAFF

size: NA
J: TRBJ2-2
D: NA
V: TRBV7-9
DNA: TGTGCCAGCAGCTTTAGGCAGGCCAACACCGGGGAGCTGTTTTTT
CDR3: CASSFRQANTGELFF

size: NA
J: TRBJ1-1
D: NA
V: TRBV6-4
DNA: TGTGCCAGCAGGAGAGGGAGGATGAACACTGAAGCTTTCTTT
CDR3: CASRRGRMNTEAFF

size: NA
J: TRBJ1-1
D: NA
V: TRBV11-1
DNA: TGTGCCAGCAGCTTAATACAGGCTACTGAAGCTTTCTTT
CDR3: CASSLIQATEAFF

size: few
J: TRBJ1-2
D: NA
V: TRBV18
DNA: TGTGCCAGCTCACCACAGGACAGCTATGGCTACACCTTC
CDR3: CASSPQDSYGYTF

size: NA
J: TRBJ1-5
D: NA
V: TRBV28
DNA: TGTGCCACACGATATAGGAGACATCAGCCCCAGCATTTT
CDR3: CATRYRRHQPQHF

size: NA
J: TRBJ2-2
D: TRBD1
V: TRBV5-5
DNA: TGTGCCAGCTTTACAGGGGGAGCGACCGGGGAGCTGTTTTTT
CDR3: CASFTGGATGELFF

size: NA
J: TRBJ2-7
D: TRBD1
V: TRBV6-4
DNA: TGTGCCAGCAGCGCGACCGGGACAGGGGACGAGCAGTACTTC
CDR3: CASSATGTGDEQYF